Listed here are 15 T cell receptor beta chains from one sample, sequenced in a study of cytomegalovirus exposure and HLA in healthy donors. With 60 Vbeta and 13 Jbeta primers, the PCR was carried out. The table came from immunoSEQ multiplex PCR; TCRdb's copy has only in-frame clones and leaves some out. The sample holds 180,000 or so clones, roughly a tenth seen once. Sequencing used PBMCs. All receptors come from a woman aged 25-40 years in good health and CMV-seropositive.

The rearrangement joins TRBV2 to TRBJ1-5, with D possibly matching TRBD1 (5 bases). The CDR3 extends over 15 amino acids. Germline CDR1 reads SNHLY; CDR2 reads FYNNEI. V was cut by 3 bases and J by 7 bases, with 16 bases left in between. Written as DNA, the CDR3 is TGTGCCAGCAGTGACGCGGGGGGTCGGGAGCAGCCCCAGCATTTT. It yields the protein CASSDAGGREQPQHF.

CDR3 sequence (DNA): TGCGCCAGCAGCCCGGCCGGACTAGCGGGAGCCGGGGATACGCAGTATTTT. Its translation: CASSPAGLAGAGDTQYF. The genes are TRBV5-1 and TRBJ2-3; 13 bases map to TRBD2. V gave up 4 bases and J gave up 6 bases; unmatched junction bases: 11. The CDR3 is made up of 17 amino acids. Germline CDR1 reads SGHRS; CDR2 reads YFSETQ.

This clone was observed a handful of times. The chain links TRBV7-2 to TRBJ1-3, with 8 bases matching TRBD1. V was clipped by 3 bases and J by 0 bases; unmatched bases: 10. The germline V gene encodes CDR1 SGHTA and CDR2 FQGNSA. This CDR3 spans 18 amino acids. The CDR3 loop is CASSFSRGTGSSGNTIYF. DNA for the CDR3: TGTGCCAGCAGCTTCTCAAGAGGGACAGGCAGCTCTGGAAACACCATATATTTT.

This clone was detected only a few times. The chain recombines TRBV25-1 with TRBJ1-3, with D hard to call. Germline CDR1 and CDR2: MGHDK and SYGVNS. This CDR3 is built from 14 residues. V was pared by 0 bases and J by 1 base, with 4 bases between. CDR3 DNA sequence: TGTGCCAGCAGTGAATATTCTTCTGGAAACACCATATATTTT. It is translated as CASSEYSSGNTIYF.

V usage is TRBV9 and J usage is TRBJ1-1, with a weak D call TRBD1 (5 bases). V was shortened by 3 bases and J by 2 bases, with 8 bases between the two germline ends. The V gene's germline CDR1 is SGDLS and CDR2 YYNGEE. The CDR3 has 13 residues. CDR3 amino acids: CASSAGLNTEAFF. CDR3 in DNA: TGTGCCAGCAGCGCAGGGTTAAACACTGAAGCTTTCTTT.

The gene calls are TRBV6-6 and TRBJ2-3, with 8 bases identical to TRBD2. The length of the CDR3 is 16 residues. After removal of 2 bases from V and 1 base from J, the junction contained 5 bases not matched to a gene. Germline V gene lookup returns CDR1 MNHNY and CDR2 SVGAGI (reference sequence). CDR3 in amino acids: CASSYQSGRGTDTQYF. The CDR3 DNA reads as TGTGCCAGCAGTTACCAAAGCGGGAGAGGCACAGATACGCAGTATTTT.

V usage is TRBV6-5 and J usage is TRBJ1-1; D gene unclear. Germline V gene data show CDR1 as MNHEY and CDR2 as SVGAGI. The CDR3 runs 14 residues. Between the trimmed V and J ends, which lost 2 bases and 0 bases, there was a span of 7 bases. The CDR3 nucleotides read TGTGCCAGCAGTTACGCGCTAATGAACACTGAAGCTTTCTTT. Residues: CASSYALMNTEAFF.

Only a few counts were recorded for this clone. The rearrangement links TRBV2 to TRBJ2-7; D might be TRBD2 (6 bases). The CDR3 consists of 13 residues. In germline, CDR1 is SNHLY, CDR2 FYNNEI. Trimming left V 2 bases short and J 6 bases short, with 11 bases between. In DNA form, the CDR3 reads TGTGCCAGCAGTGAAATACTGGGGGGCGAGCAGTACTTC. Translation gives CASSEILGGEQYF.

This clone was observed a handful of times. This rearrangement joins TRBV19 to TRBJ1-2, with D tentatively TRBD1 (5 bases). V was shortened by 2 bases and J by 7 bases, with 5 bases between the two germline ends. The CDR3 extends over 11 amino acids. Germline V lookup: CDR1 LNHDA, CDR2 SQIVND (reference sequence). Here the CDR3 DNA reads TGTGCCAGTAGTATAAGGGGTGGCTACACCTTC. Translation gives CASSIRGGYTF.

This chain links TRBV5-1 with TRBJ2-7; 7 bases agree with TRBD2. The CDR3 is 15 amino acids. Germline CDR1 SGHRS, CDR2 YFSETQ. J lost 7 bases, V lost 3 bases, and 13 bases had no gene match. DNA of the CDR3: TGCGCCAGCAGCTCGAACCTAGCGGATCGTGGGGAGCAGTACTTC. It codes for CASSSNLADRGEQYF.

This clone showed up just a few times. The chain couples TRBV7-9 to TRBJ2-3; D might be TRBD2 (5 bases). The CDR3 consists of 15 residues. Germline V gene data show CDR1 as SEHNR and CDR2 as FQNEAQ (reference sequence). V was shortened by 1 base and J by 5 bases, with 13 bases between the two germline ends. This CDR3 is CASSLGSGLGDTQYF. CDR3 nucleotide sequence: TGTGCCAGCAGCTTAGGGTCGGGGTTGGGAGATACGCAGTATTTT. Drawing the rest from reference TRBV7-9 and TRBJ2-3, the complete variable domain is DTGVSQNPRHKITKRGQNVTFRCDPISEHNRLYWYRQTLGQGPEFLTYFQNEAQLEKSRLLSDRFSAERPKGSFSTLEIQRTEQGDSAMYLCASSLGSGLGDTQYFGPGTRLTVL.

This clone was seen more than once but under ten times. This chain joins TRBV9 and TRBJ2-7, with 7 positions matching TRBD1. Losses at the gene ends were 0 bases for V and 5 bases for J; bases not matched to a gene: 11. The germline CDR1 and CDR2 sequences are SGDLS and YYNGEE. This CDR3 contains 16 residues. The CDR3 sequence is CASSVGTGEMFNEQYF. As DNA, the CDR3 is TGTGCCAGCAGCGTAGGTACAGGGGAGATGTTCAACGAGCAGTACTTC.

The V call is TRBV19, the J call TRBJ2-6; D gene unclear. CDR3 length equals 15 residues. Germline CDR1 is LNHDA and CDR2 is SQIVND (reference sequence). The V and J ends lost 1 base and 4 bases respectively, with 8 bases between them. In nucleotides, the CDR3 is TGTGCCAGTAGTATAGGGTCGCGGGGGGCCAACGTCCTGACTTTC. Translated, it gives CASSIGSRGANVLTF.

As for this clone: The same CDR3 also results from other DNA sequences found in this sample. The chain has TRBV7-9 and TRBJ2-5; 8 positions agree with TRBD2. J was trimmed by 3 bases and V by 1 base; bases with no gene match: 10. Germline CDR1 reads SEHNR; CDR2 reads FQNEAQ (reference sequence). The CDR3 length is 17 residues. The CDR3 sequence is CASSLGYGRAAEETQYF. The CDR3 DNA sequence: TGTGCCAGCAGCTTAGGCTACGGGAGGGCCGCAGAAGAGACCCAGTACTTC.

V and J are TRBV6-5 and TRBJ2-7, with D perhaps TRBD1 (5 bases). The CDR3 is 15 residues long. From germline, CDR1 is MNHEY and CDR2 SVGAGI. The V end lost 6 bases, the J end lost 9 bases, and 24 bases lay between the germline ends. The chain's CDR3 is CASSRSRTNGPRQYF. The CDR3, as DNA: TGTGCCAGCAGCCGTTCTCGGACAAACGGCCCCCGGCAGTACTTC.